What follows is one T cell receptor (beta chain) and its context. Methods used by the authors: Using reference gene primer amplification, nucleated cell counts were estimated. The table came from immunoSEQ multiplex PCR; TCRdb's copy has only in-frame clones and leaves some out. V and J calls and clone size are as listed in that table; D and trimming were resolved from the DNA. The data contain 90,000 or so clones, about 90% of them singletons. The data belong to a study of blood T cell repertoires in COVID-19. The wider study: Sites in the United States, Italy and Spain provided acute and convalescent COVID-19 samples. The cDNA or gDNA used as material had been derived from T cells, B-cell-depleted T cells, or PBMCs.

V gave up 0 bases and J gave up 5 bases, with 7 bases separating them. The CDR3 contains 13 residues. This receptor was identified in a human donor with active COVID-19. The donor label of this sample is uncertain. This chain joins TRBV12-3 or TRBV12-4 and TRBJ2-5, with unresolved D. The sample comprised peripheral blood. The CDR3 sequence is CASSLARVETQYF. CDR3 in DNA: TGTGCCAGCAGTTTAGCTAGAGTGGAGACCCAGTACTTC.